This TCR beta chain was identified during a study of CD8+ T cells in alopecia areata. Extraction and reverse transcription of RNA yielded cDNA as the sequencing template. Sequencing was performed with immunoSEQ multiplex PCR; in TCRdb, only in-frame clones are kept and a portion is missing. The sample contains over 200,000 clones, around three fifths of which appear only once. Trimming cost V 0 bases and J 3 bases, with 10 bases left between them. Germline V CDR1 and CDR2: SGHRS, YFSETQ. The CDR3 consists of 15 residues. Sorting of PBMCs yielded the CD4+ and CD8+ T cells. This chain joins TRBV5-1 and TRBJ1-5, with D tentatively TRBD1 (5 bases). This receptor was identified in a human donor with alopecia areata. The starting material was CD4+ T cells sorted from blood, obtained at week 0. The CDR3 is CASSLGDSNNQPQHF. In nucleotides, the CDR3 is TGCGCCAGCAGCTTGGGAGACAGCAACAATCAGCCCCAGCATTTT. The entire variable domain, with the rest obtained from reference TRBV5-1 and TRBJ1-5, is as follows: KAGVTQTPRYLIKTRGQQVTLSCSPISGHRSVSWYQQTPGQGLQFLFEYFSETQRNKGNFPGRFSGRQFSNSRSEMNVSTLELGDSALYLCASSLGDSNNQPQHFGDGTRLSIL.